The 24 T cell receptor beta chains reported below all come from one sample, sequenced in a study of blood T cell repertoires in COVID-19. Assay: immunoSEQ multiplex PCR; the TCRdb copy retains only in-frame clones and omits some. Seen here are about 93,000 clones, roughly 90% observed once, and the top ten hold about 1.5%. The sample comprised peripheral blood. Receptors were obtained from a human donor with active COVID-19. The donor label of this sample is uncertain.

The chain couples TRBV12-3 or TRBV12-4 to TRBJ1-2; D call uncertain. There are 11 residues in the CDR3. V dropped 7 bases and J dropped 5 bases, with 8 bases sitting between them. The CDR3 DNA reads as TGTGCCAGCACGTACAGATATGGCTACACCTTC. Translation gives CASTYRYGYTF.

The count of this clone is one. The chain links TRBV3-1 (or the pseudogene TRBV3-2) to TRBJ1-4, with 7 bases identical to TRBD1. CDR1 LGHDT and CDR2 YNNKEL come from the germline V gene (reference sequence). The CDR3 loop spans 16 amino acids. The trim removed 6 bases at V and 0 bases at J, leaving 7 bases unmatched. The CDR3 sequence: CASSHHRGTTNEKLFF. The CDR3 DNA reads as TGTGCCAGCAGTCACCACAGGGGCACAACTAATGAAAAACTGTTTTTT.

Only a few counts were recorded for this clone. The chain joins TRBV2 to TRBJ1-2, with unresolved D. CDR3 length equals 13 residues. Trimming took 2 bases from V and 4 from J, leaving 8 bases between them. Per the germline V gene, CDR1 is SNHLY and CDR2 is FYNNEI. Here the CDR3 DNA reads TGTGCCAGCAGTGAAAGCGGTGGCTATGGCTACACCTTC. Translating it yields CASSESGGYGYTF. The full variable domain, in which reference TRBV2 and TRBJ1-2 provide the parts outside the CDR3, is EPEVTQTPSHQVTQMGQEVILRCVPISNHLYFYWYRQILGQKVEFLVSFYNNEISEKSEIFDDQFSVERPDGSNFTLKIRSTKLEDSAMYFCASSESGGYGYTFGSGTRLTVV.

In DNA form, the CDR3 reads TGTGCCAGCAGCTTAGCCGGGACTTCTGCTAGCACAGATACGCAGTATTTT. Its protein product is CASSLAGTSASTDTQYF. The chain joins TRBV7-3 to TRBJ2-3; D possibly corresponds to TRBD2 (6 bases). CDR1 is SGHTA and CDR2 is FQGTGA in the germline V gene. The CDR3 consists of 17 residues. With 2 bases removed from V and 0 bases from J, the gap between germline ends came to 15 bases.

The chain recombines TRBV2 with TRBJ1-6; the D is unclear. This CDR3 region has 14 residues. The V end was cut by 7 bases, the J end by 6 bases, with 13 bases between. Germline values: CDR1 SNHLY, CDR2 FYNNEI. This CDR3 reads CASIFHSVNSPLHF. CDR3 nucleotide sequence: TGTGCCAGCATTTTCCATTCGGTTAATTCACCCCTCCACTTT. The full variable domain, with the rest looked up from reference TRBV2 and TRBJ1-6, is EPEVTQTPSHQVTQMGQEVILRCVPISNHLYFYWYRQILGQKVEFLVSFYNNEISEKSEIFDDQFSVERPDGSNFTLKIRSTKLEDSAMYFCASIFHSVNSPLHFGNGTRLTVT.

The rearrangement joins TRBV4-3 to TRBJ2-7; D remains ambiguous. Trimming pared 0 bases from V and 4 bases from J, leaving 7 bases between. Germline lookup yields CDR1 LGHNA and CDR2 YSLEER. The CDR3 sequence is 13 residues long. The CDR3 nucleotides are TGCGCCAGCAGCCAAGAGAGACAATACGAGCAGTACTTC. It encodes CASSQERQYEQYF.

The rearrangement links TRBV7-9 to TRBJ1-3; 8 nucleotides match TRBD1. From germline, CDR1 is SEHNR and CDR2 FQNEAQ (reference sequence). V was pared by 2 bases and J by 0 bases, with 12 bases of the junction left unmatched. This CDR3 region has 19 residues. In nucleotides, the CDR3 is TGTGCCAGCAGCTTATCCTCCAGGGGGCTCTTACTCTCTGGAAACACCATATATTTT. Protein: CASSLSSRGLLLSGNTIYF.

The J gene is TRBJ1-5, the V gene TRBV30; no firm D call. This CDR3 is 14 amino acids long. The V end lost 0 bases, the J end lost 5 bases, and 11 bases lay between the germline ends. Germline V gene sequence: CDR1 GTSNPN, CDR2 SVGIG (reference sequence). As DNA, the CDR3 is TGTGCCTGGAGTGTTGGTCTGCGGGATCAGCCCCAGCATTTT. Translated: CAWSVGLRDQPQHF.

The rearrangement uses TRBV5-1 and TRBJ2-2, with 9 bases aligning to TRBD2. CDR3 size: 18 residues. V was clipped by 0 bases and J by 4 bases; unmatched bases: 10. Germline V gene sequence: CDR1 SGHRS, CDR2 YFSETQ. This chain's CDR3 is CASSLDSGGRITTGELFF. The DNA for the CDR3 is TGCGCCAGCAGCTTGGATAGCGGGGGCCGGATAACCACCGGGGAGCTGTTTTTT.

V is TRBV5-6 and J is TRBJ2-7, with TRBD2 matching over 12 bases. Germline CDR1 reads SGHDT; CDR2 reads YYEEEE. The CDR3 length is 19 residues. J gave up 0 bases and V 3 bases, and 13 bases lay outside the gene matches. The CDR3 sequence: CASSSTSGGDFLVSYEQYF. The CDR3 region has the DNA TGTGCCAGCAGCTCGACTAGCGGGGGTGACTTTCTCGTCTCCTACGAGCAGTACTTC. The full variable domain, completed using reference TRBV5-6 and TRBJ2-7, is DAGVTQSPTHLIKTRGQQVTLRCSPKSGHDTVSWYQQALGQGPQFIFQYYEEEERQRGNFPDRFSGHQFPNYSSELNVNALLLGDSALYLCASSSTSGGDFLVSYEQYFGPGTRLTVT.

This clone has just one count. The CDR3 DNA sequence: TGCGCCAGCAGCTCCCGGTGGAACACTGAAGCTTTCTTT. It is translated as CASSSRWNTEAFF. The chain links TRBV5-1 to TRBJ1-1; D not resolved. The CDR3 sequence is 13 residues long. V lost 3 bases to trimming and J lost 1 base, with 7 bases between them. Germline CDR1 and CDR2: SGHRS and YFSETQ.

The chain joins TRBV7-2 to TRBJ2-7, with 7 bases lining up with TRBD2. V trimming: 4 bases; J trimming: 2 bases; junction bases outside the gene matches: 8. This CDR3 has 15 residues. The germline V gene encodes CDR1 SGHTA and CDR2 FQGNSA. CDR3 sequence (DNA): TGTGCCAGCAGCTCAGTCGGCGGGGGTACCTACGAGCAGTACTTC. It encodes CASSSVGGGTYEQYF.

The CDR3 reads CASSSGGIYTEAFF. The CDR3 nucleotides read TGTGCCAGCAGTTCAGGGGGGATATATACTGAAGCTTTCTTT. The chain has TRBV28 and TRBJ1-1; 7 bases fit TRBD1. V lost 4 bases and J lost 5; bases outside the gene matches: 7. CDR3 length: 14 amino acids. Germline lookup yields CDR1 MDHEN and CDR2 SYDVKM.

A few counts support this clone. The rearrangement links TRBV11-2 to TRBJ2-6; D not certain. Trimming cost V 4 bases and J 7 bases, with 23 bases left between them. The CDR3 is 18 residues long. Germline V lookup: CDR1 SGHAT, CDR2 FQNNGV. In nucleotides, the CDR3 is TGTGCCAGCAGCTCTCATAAAGGAGTCACCTCTTTAGCCAACGTCCTGACTTTC. This codes for CASSSHKGVTSLANVLTF.

The table lists this clone with a count of one. This chain joins TRBV12-3 or TRBV12-4 and TRBJ2-4, with D tentatively TRBD2 (6 bases). The length of the CDR3 is 12 residues. With 5 bases removed from V and 11 bases from J, the gap between germline ends came to 13 bases. In nucleotides, the CDR3 is TGTGCCAGCAGTCAAGGGACTGCCCTTCAGTACTTC. Amino acid sequence: CASSQGTALQYF.

This clone showed up just a few times. V usage is TRBV3-1 (or the pseudogene TRBV3-2) and J usage is TRBJ2-7, with a possible D match to TRBD1 (5 bases). V gave up 4 bases and J gave up 4 bases, with 14 bases separating them. This CDR3 is built from 14 residues. Germline CDR1 and CDR2: LGHDT and YNNKEL (reference sequence). This chain's CDR3 is CASSPAGSRYEQYF. CDR3 bases: TGTGCCAGCAGCCCAGCAGGGTCGAGATACGAGCAGTACTTC.

This clone was seen more than once but under ten times. This chain joins TRBV7-2 and TRBJ2-1; D not resolved. Trimming left V 3 bases short and J 5 bases short, with 8 bases between. Germline CDR1 SGHTA, CDR2 FQGNSA. This CDR3 has 13 amino acids. In nucleotides, the CDR3 is TGTGCCAGCAGCTTCGGAGAGAACAATGAGCAGTTCTTC. This codes for CASSFGENNEQFF.

This rearrangement joins TRBV14 to TRBJ1-1; D remains unclear. Trimming removed 2 bases from V and 0 bases from J, with 4 bases in between. Germline lookup yields CDR1 SGHDN and CDR2 FVKESK. The CDR3 has 13 amino acids. The CDR3 DNA is TGTGCCAGCAGCCAATTTATGAACACTGAAGCTTTCTTT. Its translation: CASSQFMNTEAFF.

The V and J genes are TRBV4-1 and TRBJ2-3; 11 bases fit TRBD2. The CDR3 sequence is 18 residues long. V lost 2 bases and J lost 2; bases outside the gene matches: 9. Germline CDR1 reads MGHRA; CDR2 reads YSYEKL. CDR3 protein: CASSQQISSGGTTDTQYF. The DNA of the CDR3 is TGCGCCAGCAGCCAACAAATTTCTAGCGGGGGGACCACAGATACGCAGTATTTT.

The chain combines TRBV19 with TRBJ1-5; TRBD1 matches 7 bases. The CDR3 extends over 17 amino acids. From germline, CDR1 is LNHDA and CDR2 SQIVND (reference sequence). With 4 bases clipped from V and 3 bases from J, the junction kept 12 bases outside the gene matches. In DNA, the CDR3 is TGTGCCAGTAGTAAATTCCAGGGGGAACCCACCAATCAGCCCCAGCATTTT. Protein: CASSKFQGEPTNQPQHF.

This chain joins TRBV5-4 and TRBJ1-2, with 7 positions matching TRBD1. Germline trimming cut 4 bases from V and 5 bases from J; bases unmatched to any gene: 8. Germline lookup yields CDR1 SGHNT and CDR2 YYREEE (reference sequence). The CDR3 covers 14 residues. In DNA, the CDR3 is TGTGCCAGCAGCATCGGGACAGCTCAGTATGGCTACACCTTC. Translating gives CASSIGTAQYGYTF.

J is TRBJ1-2 and V is TRBV9, with D maybe TRBD1 (6 bases). Germline V gene lookup returns CDR1 SGDLS and CDR2 YYNGEE. Trimming took off 3 bases at V and 8 bases at J, with 8 bases between the two ends. This CDR3 contains 11 residues. This CDR3 is CASSADRGYTF. CDR3 nucleotides: TGTGCCAGCAGCGCCGACAGGGGCTACACCTTC.

The chain is built from TRBV5-1 and TRBJ2-7, with 7 nucleotides matching TRBD1. Germline assignment: CDR1 SGHRS and CDR2 YFSETQ. V lost 0 bases, J lost 2 bases, and 8 bases stayed unmatched. The CDR3 length is 16 residues. CDR3 sequence: CASSLAGQRRTYEQYF. The DNA for the CDR3 is TGCGCCAGCAGCTTGGCGGGACAGCGAAGAACCTACGAGCAGTACTTC.

The V and J genes are TRBV30 and TRBJ1-1; 9 positions agree with TRBD1. CDR3 length: 12 amino acids. The V gene end was trimmed by 8 bases and the J gene end by 5 bases; junction bases not matched to a gene: 6. Germline V gene sequence: CDR1 GTSNPN, CDR2 SVGIG (reference sequence). CDR3 in DNA: TGTGCCCGGGACAGGGAAGGGACTGAAGCTTTCTTT. It encodes CARDREGTEAFF.